A single sample is the source of the 14 T cell receptor beta chains below, sequenced in a study of regulatory T cells in long-lasting Graves disease. As to time point: newly diagnosed GD, antithyroid drugs for less than 3 months. PBMC RNA was the source of the TCR library. Assembly of TCR beta libraries relied on iRepertoire HTBI primers together with Arm-PCR of CDR3 regions. TCRdb fed the multiplex PCR reads into MiXCR, producing one record per CDR3 protein. The data hold around 500,000 distinct CDR3 sequences, with around 13% observed a single time. This sample also appeared in a second study, on T cells in Graves' hyperthyroidism and ophthalmopathy.

The sequencing here drew on peripheral blood mononuclear cells (PBMCs), taken at new diagnosis, from a patient treated with antithyroid drugs. The receptors derive from a woman aged 25 to 39 with Graves disease.

This clonotype was detected ten times or more. CDR3 protein: CASSFQLAGGDNEQFF. In DNA form, the CDR3 reads TGTGCCAGCAGCTTTCAACTAGCGGGTGGCGACAATGAGCAGTTCTTC. The gene calls are TRBV7-2 and TRBJ2-1; TRBD2 agrees at 9 bases. The germline CDR1 and CDR2 sequences are SGHTA and FQGNSA. This CDR3 has 16 amino acids. Losses at the gene ends were 3 bases for V and 5 bases for J; bases not matched to a gene: 8.

This clonotype was seen more than once but under ten times. The J gene is TRBJ2-1, the V gene TRBV24-1; 11 bases are a match to TRBD1. The ends lost 9 bases at V and 7 bases at J; junction bases unmatched: 10. This CDR3 region has 15 residues. Germline CDR1 and CDR2: KGHDR and SFDVKD. This CDR3 is CATSGTGGPMNEQFF. The CDR3 nucleotides are TGTGCCACCTCCGGGACAGGGGGGCCCATGAATGAGCAGTTCTTC.

This clonotype came up many times. This sequence joins TRBV27 and TRBJ2-7; D is unclear. The V end lost 4 bases, the J end lost 0 bases, and 7 bases lay between the germline ends. Germline V CDR1 and CDR2: MNHEY, SMNVEV (reference sequence). There are 13 residues in the CDR3. The CDR3 bases are TGTGCCAGCAGTTCCTACGGCTCCTACGAGCAGTACTTC. This codes for CASSSYGSYEQYF.

This clonotype was counted at least ten times. The chain couples TRBV27 to TRBJ2-1; tentatively, D is TRBD1 (6 bases). This CDR3 contains 15 residues. Trimming left V 4 bases short and J 6 bases short, with 16 bases between. Per the germline V gene, CDR1 is MNHEY and CDR2 is SMNVEV (reference sequence). The CDR3 protein is CASSSSRTVVNEQFF. The CDR3 nucleotides read TGTGCCAGCAGTTCCTCCCGGACAGTAGTCAATGAGCAGTTCTTC.

On this clonotype itself: This may stem from a read error, because a much larger clone lies one nucleotide away. The chain is built from TRBV13 and TRBJ2-5; D unclear. CDR3 length: 14 amino acids. CDR1 and CDR2 (germline): PRHDT, FYEKMQ (reference sequence). The CDR3 reads CANSLMTEQETQYF. Written as DNA, the CDR3 is TGTGCCAACAGCTTAATGACGGAACAAGAGACCCAGTACTTC. Looking up the rest from reference TRBV13 and TRBJ2-5 gives the full variable domain: AAGVIQSPRHLIKEKRETATLKCYPIPRHDTVYWYQQGPGQDPQFLISFYEKMQSDKGSIPDRFSAQQFSDYHSELNMSSLELGDSALYFCANSLMTEQETQYFGPGTRLLVL.

The table lists this clonotype with many counts. J is TRBJ2-5 and V is TRBV9; 8 nucleotides line up with TRBD2. The CDR3 sequence is 13 residues long. Germline V gene lookup returns CDR1 SGDLS and CDR2 YYNGEE. V lost 0 bases and J lost 7; bases outside the gene matches: 2. CDR3 loop: CASSVVSGGTQYF. In DNA, the CDR3 is TGTGCCAGCAGCGTAGTAAGCGGGGGGACCCAGTACTTC.

Ten or more counts support this clonotype. The chain has TRBV5-1 and TRBJ1-1; TRBD1 might be the D (5 bases). Trimming removed 3 bases from V and 5 bases from J, with 14 bases in between. This CDR3 is built from 14 residues. The germline gives CDR1 SGHRS, CDR2 YFSETQ. CDR3 loop: CASSSSGRGTEAFF. As DNA, the CDR3 is TGCGCCAGCAGCTCGTCTGGCCGGGGGACTGAAGCTTTCTTT.

The sample holds many counts of this clonotype. The V gene is TRBV24-1, the J gene TRBJ2-5; 9 nucleotides match TRBD2. There are 15 residues in the CDR3. CDR1 is KGHDR and CDR2 is SFDVKD in the germline V gene. After removal of 2 bases from V and 5 bases from J, the junction contained 5 bases not matched to a gene. The CDR3 DNA is TGTGCCACCAGTGATTCTGGACTAGCGAAGGAGACCCAGTACTTC. It codes for CATSDSGLAKETQYF.

The chain is built from TRBV4-1 and TRBJ2-7, with 9 bases that match TRBD1. Unmatched junction bases numbered 8, after V lost 3 bases and J lost 5 bases. The CDR3 has 15 amino acids. Germline loops: CDR1 MGHRA, CDR2 YSYEKL. The CDR3: CASSQTGQGRNEQYF. CDR3 nucleotide sequence: TGCGCCAGCAGCCAGACTGGACAGGGGCGAAACGAGCAGTACTTC.

This clonotype was observed many times. The J gene is TRBJ2-3, the V gene TRBV7-2; 12 nucleotides agree with TRBD2. In germline, CDR1 is SGHTA, CDR2 FQGNSA. Losses at the gene ends were 5 bases for V and 1 base for J; bases not matched to a gene: 4. The CDR3 consists of 16 residues. In nucleotides, the CDR3 is TGTGCCAGCAGCGTACGACTAGCGGGAGGCACAGATACGCAGTATTTT. Protein sequence: CASSVRLAGGTDTQYF.

This clonotype was detected many times. The chain links TRBV5-1 to TRBJ1-1, with TRBD1 matching over 10 bases. The CDR3 has 13 amino acids. Germline V gene data show CDR1 as SGHRS and CDR2 as YFSETQ. The V segment lost 7 bases and the J segment 0 bases; nucleotides outside the gene matches: 0. CDR3 DNA sequence: TGCGCCAGCGGACAGGGGGTGAACACTGAAGCTTTCTTT. Protein sequence: CASGQGVNTEAFF.

Many counts were recorded for this clonotype. This sequence joins TRBV10-2 and TRBJ1-1, with no clear D. Germline-derived CDR1 and CDR2 are WSHSY and SAAADI. V was pared by 2 bases and J by 1 base, with 11 bases between. CDR3 length equals 15 residues. CDR3 bases: TGCGCCAGCAGTGAGGGTAAAGGGAGGAACACTGAAGCTTTCTTT. Encoded protein: CASSEGKGRNTEAFF.

There are many counts of this clonotype. The CDR3 DNA reads as TGTGCCAGCAGCTTTGGGAACAGGGGCAGCACAGATACGCAGTATTTT. As protein: CASSFGNRGSTDTQYF. This chain connects TRBV5-5 to TRBJ2-3; 7 bases agree with TRBD1. The germline V gene encodes CDR1 SGHKS and CDR2 YYEKEE (reference sequence). This CDR3 is 16 amino acids long. J lost 0 bases, V lost 2 bases, and 6 bases had no gene match. The full variable domain, its missing parts supplied by reference TRBV5-5 and TRBJ2-3, is DAGVTQSPTHLIKTRGQQVTLRCSPISGHKSVSWYQQVLGQGPQFIFQYYEKEERGRGNFPDRFSARQFPNYSSELNVNALLLGDSALYLCASSFGNRGSTDTQYFGPGTRLTVL.

This clonotype occurred many times. CDR3 loop: CASSLRGAGRPKNQETQYF. The CDR3 coding sequence is TGTGCCAGCAGCTTAAGGGGGGCAGGGCGGCCTAAAAACCAAGAGACCCAGTACTTC. The genes are TRBV7-2 and TRBJ2-5; D could derive from TRBD1 or TRBD2 (6 bases each). Germline V gene lookup returns CDR1 SGHTA and CDR2 FQGNSA. V shed 2 bases and J shed 0 bases, with 22 bases lying between them. The CDR3 totals 19 residues. Based on the CDR3 plus reference TRBV7-2 and TRBJ2-5, the full variable domain is GAGVSQSPSNKVTEKGKDVELRCDPISGHTALYWYRQSLGQGLEFLIYFQGNSAPDKSGLPSDRFSAERTGGSVSTLTIQRTQQEDSAVYLCASSLRGAGRPKNQETQYFGPGTRLLVL.